This T cell receptor beta chain was captured in a study of T-cell reconstitution after alpha-beta-depleted transplantation in children. Germline V gene sequence: CDR1 MNHEY, CDR2 SVGAGI. V was clipped by 3 bases and J by 3 bases, with 18 bases between them. This CDR3 spans 17 amino acids. A TCRbeta library incorporating unique molecular identifiers was prepared. TCRdb re-called the PCR reads through MiXCR, storing one row per CDR3 protein. The table records 670,000 or so distinct CDR3 sequences, around 13% of them present only once. Study-wide points: Recipient T cells and thymic progenitors that survived gave rise to the high TCRbeta diversity observed at day 60 in some patients. At one year after transplant, newly produced T cells mostly accounted for T-cell counts and diversity. Several hundred expanded graft clones reportedly gave rise to the alpha-beta T cells present about two months after transplant.

This clonotype appeared many times. Its cognate antigen is unknown. The gene calls are TRBV6-5 and TRBJ2-4; D call uncertain. Sequenced material: PBMCs, taken before TCRalphabeta/CD19-depleted stem cell transplant. The source of this sequence is a girl aged 2 to 10 with congenital amegakaryocytic thrombocytopenia, due to receive a stem cell transplant. The CDR3 spells CASSYFVSFVDKNIQYF. In DNA, the CDR3 is TGTGCCAGCAGTTATTTCGTCTCTTTTGTGGACAAAAACATTCAGTACTTC.